This T cell receptor beta chain was obtained from a study of blood T cell repertoires in COVID-19. Using immunoSEQ multiplex PCR, the repertoire was profiled, and TCRdb retains in-frame clones only, with some absent. The table records just over 150,000 clones, 75% to 90% of them present only once. Germline loops: CDR1 GTSNPN, CDR2 SVGIG (reference sequence). This CDR3 comprises 13 residues. V dropped 5 bases and J dropped 1 base, with 9 bases sitting between them. The sample holds a few counts of this clone. Sequenced: peripheral blood. This rearrangement joins TRBV30 to TRBJ1-5; TRBD1 might be the D (5 bases). The sequence was obtained from a woman in her thirties or forties with acute or convalescent COVID-19. This CDR3 reads CAWARQSNQPQHF. The CDR3 DNA sequence: TGTGCCTGGGCTAGACAGAGCAATCAGCCCCAGCATTTT.